Listed below are T cell receptor beta chains from one sample, sequenced in a study of regulatory T cells in long-lasting Graves disease. A single record per CDR3 protein comes from TCRdb applying MiXCR to the multiplex PCR reads. This sample has 550,000 or so distinct CDR3 sequences, with about 11% found just once. The sample was also reused in another study, on T cells in Graves' hyperthyroidism and ophthalmopathy.

The sequences come from peripheral blood mononuclear cells (PBMCs), collected at new diagnosis, from a patient treated with antithyroid drugs. These receptors came from a woman in her 30s with Graves disease. CDR3s include the opening cysteine and the closing phenylalanine or tryptophan. The order of the fields is CDR3 length, clone size, D gene, V gene, J gene, CDR3 protein, CDR3 DNA. The D gene is left open where the match is weak. Size is omitted from some rows. Given values are once, few, many or a class for expanded clones.

len: 13
abundance: -
d_gene: -
v_gene: TRBV24-1
j_gene: TRBJ1-2
CDR3aa: CATSESAYYGYTF
CDR3nt: TGTGCCACCAGTGAGTCAGCCTACTATGGCTACACCTTC

len: 15
abundance: few
d_gene: -
v_gene: TRBV7-9
j_gene: TRBJ1-5
CDR3aa: CASSLGGFALEPQHF
CDR3nt: TGTGCCAGCAGCTTAGGGGGGTTTGCGTTAGAGCCCCAGCATTTT

len: 13
abundance: many
d_gene: -
v_gene: TRBV11-3
j_gene: TRBJ1-1
CDR3aa: CASSSDWNTEAFF
CDR3nt: TGTGCCAGCAGCTCGGACTGGAACACTGAAGCTTTCTTT

len: 14
abundance: many
d_gene: TRBD1
v_gene: TRBV29-1
j_gene: TRBJ2-7
CDR3aa: CSVGTGTGSYEQYF
CDR3nt: TGCAGCGTCGGGACCGGGACAGGCTCCTACGAGCAGTACTTC

len: 15
abundance: many
d_gene: -
v_gene: TRBV3-1
j_gene: TRBJ2-3
CDR3aa: CASSPRDDLRDTQYF
CDR3nt: TGTGCCAGCAGCCCCCGGGACGACTTACGGGATACGCAGTATTTT

len: 16
abundance: many
d_gene: TRBD1
v_gene: TRBV28
j_gene: TRBJ1-2
CDR3aa: CASTDGTAQLLYGYTF
CDR3nt: TGTGCCAGCACCGATGGGACAGCACAATTATTATATGGCTACACCTTC

len: 14
abundance: -
d_gene: -
v_gene: TRBV7-9
j_gene: TRBJ1-1
CDR3aa: CASNQGTPFFEAFF
CDR3nt: TGTGCCAGTAATCAGGGGACACCATTCTTTGAAGCTTTCTTT

len: 11
abundance: many
d_gene: -
v_gene: TRBV12-3/TRBV12-4
j_gene: TRBJ1-1
CDR3aa: CASSLGGAGFF
CDR3nt: TGTGCCAGCAGTTTAGGGGGGGCAGGATTCTTT

len: 15
abundance: -
d_gene: TRBD1
v_gene: TRBV7-2
j_gene: TRBJ2-2
CDR3aa: CASSRDRVSAGELFF
CDR3nt: TGTGCCAGCAGCCGGGACAGGGTTTCTGCCGGGGAGCTGTTTTTT

len: 15
abundance: many
d_gene: TRBD1
v_gene: TRBV5-1
j_gene: TRBJ1-1
CDR3aa: CASSLAEGAGAEAFF
CDR3nt: TGCGCCAGCAGCTTGGCAGAGGGGGCTGGCGCTGAAGCTTTCTTT

len: 13
abundance: -
d_gene: -
v_gene: TRBV6-1
j_gene: TRBJ1-2
CDR3aa: CASRWDRSYGYTF
CDR3nt: TGTGCCAGCAGATGGGACCGAAGCTATGGCTACACCTTC

len: 17
abundance: many
d_gene: TRBD2
v_gene: TRBV11-2
j_gene: TRBJ2-1
CDR3aa: CASSFASGSVRYNEQFF
CDR3nt: TGTGCCAGCAGCTTTGCTAGCGGGAGCGTTCGGTACAATGAGCAGTTCTTC

len: 15
abundance: many
d_gene: TRBD1
v_gene: TRBV7-3
j_gene: TRBJ2-3
CDR3aa: CASSSGGMRTDTQYF
CDR3nt: TGTGCCAGCAGCTCAGGGGGCATGAGGACAGATACGCAGTATTTT

len: 15
abundance: many
d_gene: -
v_gene: TRBV11-2
j_gene: TRBJ1-3
CDR3aa: CASSLLSGTKNTIYF
CDR3nt: TGTGCCAGCAGCTTACTGTCTGGGACAAAAAACACCATATATTTT

len: 16
abundance: many
d_gene: TRBD2
v_gene: TRBV11-3
j_gene: TRBJ2-5
CDR3aa: CASSMGLAGVGETQYF
CDR3nt: TGTGCCAGCAGCATGGGTCTAGCGGGAGTGGGGGAGACCCAGTACTTC

len: 15
abundance: -
d_gene: -
v_gene: TRBV4-3
j_gene: TRBJ1-3
CDR3aa: CASSRNPGLGNTIYF
CDR3nt: TGCGCCAGCAGCCGTAACCCGGGCCTCGGAAACACCATATATTTT

len: 14
abundance: few
d_gene: TRBD1
v_gene: TRBV24-1
j_gene: TRBJ2-1
CDR3aa: CATSFTGGLGEQFF
CDR3nt: TGTGCCACCAGTTTTACAGGGGGCTTAGGTGAGCAGTTCTTC

len: 19
abundance: many
d_gene: TRBD1
v_gene: TRBV9
j_gene: TRBJ2-1
CDR3aa: CASSGGPNRDRGAYNEQFF
CDR3nt: TGTGCCAGCAGCGGGGGCCCAAATCGGGACAGGGGAGCCTACAATGAGCAGTTCTTC

len: 16
abundance: many
d_gene: -
v_gene: TRBV5-1
j_gene: TRBJ2-7
CDR3aa: CASSLEMVGTGNEQYF
CDR3nt: TGCGCCAGCAGCTTGGAAATGGTTGGTACCGGGAACGAGCAGTACTTC

len: 16
abundance: few
d_gene: TRBD1
v_gene: TRBV20-1
j_gene: TRBJ1-6
CDR3aa: CSARVGRGQGFSPLHF
CDR3nt: TGCAGTGCTAGAGTCGGACGGGGACAGGGATTTTCACCCCTCCACTTT

len: 16
abundance: few
d_gene: -
v_gene: TRBV5-4
j_gene: TRBJ1-1
CDR3aa: CASSPRDKGYATEAFF
CDR3nt: TGTGCCAGCAGCCCCAGGGATAAGGGCTACGCCACTGAAGCTTTCTTT

len: 13
abundance: few
d_gene: TRBD2
v_gene: TRBV20-1
j_gene: TRBJ2-1
CDR3aa: CSASQGLHNEQFF
CDR3nt: TGCAGTGCTAGCCAGGGACTACACAATGAGCAGTTCTTC

len: 15
abundance: few
d_gene: -
v_gene: TRBV5-6
j_gene: TRBJ1-1
CDR3aa: CASSLLVRVGTEAFF
CDR3nt: TGTGCCAGCAGCTTATTGGTGCGAGTTGGCACTGAAGCTTTCTTT

len: 15
abundance: -
d_gene: TRBD1
v_gene: TRBV18
j_gene: TRBJ1-1
CDR3aa: CASSLRDRESTEAFF
CDR3nt: TGTGCCAGCTCACTCCGGGACAGGGAATCCACTGAAGCTTTCTTT

len: 11
abundance: many
d_gene: -
v_gene: TRBV18
j_gene: TRBJ1-2
CDR3aa: CASSQDYGYTF
CDR3nt: TGTGCCAGCTCACAAGATTATGGCTACACCTTC

len: 12
abundance: many
d_gene: -
v_gene: TRBV20-1
j_gene: TRBJ1-2
CDR3aa: CSATAPNYGYTF
CDR3nt: TGCAGTGCTACCGCTCCTAACTATGGCTACACCTTC

len: 12
abundance: many
d_gene: -
v_gene: TRBV30
j_gene: TRBJ2-7
CDR3aa: CAWSEQAYEQYF
CDR3nt: TGTGCCTGGAGTGAACAAGCCTACGAGCAGTACTTC

len: 14
abundance: -
d_gene: -
v_gene: TRBV14
j_gene: TRBJ1-1
CDR3aa: CASSPLLGVDEAFF
CDR3nt: TGTGCCAGCAGCCCCCTTTTAGGGGTTGATGAAGCTTTCTTT

len: 15
abundance: -
d_gene: -
v_gene: TRBV3-1
j_gene: TRBJ1-2
CDR3aa: CASSPPGPLNYGYTF
CDR3nt: TGTGCCAGCAGCCCCCCGGGACCCCTAAACTATGGCTACACCTTC

len: 13
abundance: -
d_gene: -
v_gene: TRBV19
j_gene: TRBJ2-1
CDR3aa: CASSIGHYNEQFF
CDR3nt: TGTGCCAGTAGTATCGGCCACTACAATGAGCAGTTCTTC

len: 17
abundance: -
d_gene: -
v_gene: TRBV4-1
j_gene: TRBJ1-3
CDR3aa: CASSHRNVPNSGNTIYF
CDR3nt: TGCGCCAGCAGCCACAGAAACGTCCCGAACTCTGGAAACACCATATATTTT

len: 13
abundance: few
d_gene: TRBD1
v_gene: TRBV7-9
j_gene: TRBJ2-7
CDR3aa: CASSEGQFYEQYF
CDR3nt: TGTGCCAGCAGCGAGGGACAGTTCTACGAGCAGTACTTC

len: 15
abundance: many
d_gene: -
v_gene: TRBV12-3/TRBV12-4
j_gene: TRBJ1-1
CDR3aa: CASDFREGIGTEAFF
CDR3nt: TGTGCCAGCGATTTCAGGGAAGGGATTGGCACTGAAGCTTTCTTT

len: 14
abundance: many
d_gene: TRBD2
v_gene: TRBV25-1
j_gene: TRBJ2-1
CDR3aa: CASSDTGGLYEQFF
CDR3nt: TGTGCCAGCAGTGACACGGGAGGGTTATATGAGCAGTTCTTC

len: 13
abundance: many
d_gene: TRBD1
v_gene: TRBV11-2
j_gene: TRBJ2-7
CDR3aa: CASSGDRAYEQYF
CDR3nt: TGTGCCAGCAGCGGGGACAGGGCCTACGAGCAGTACTTC

len: 18
abundance: many
d_gene: -
v_gene: TRBV20-1
j_gene: TRBJ2-5
CDR3aa: CSARGLPAGEGAGETQYF
CDR3nt: TGCAGTGCTAGGGGACTGCCAGCGGGAGAGGGGGCGGGAGAGACCCAGTACTTC

len: 13
abundance: many
d_gene: TRBD1
v_gene: TRBV5-6
j_gene: TRBJ2-5
CDR3aa: CATQQGPHETQYF
CDR3nt: TGTGCGACCCAACAGGGGCCGCATGAGACCCAGTACTTC

len: 15
abundance: many
d_gene: TRBD1
v_gene: TRBV20-1
j_gene: TRBJ2-3
CDR3aa: CSAPRQGSSTDTQYF
CDR3nt: TGCAGTGCACCTAGACAGGGGAGCAGCACAGATACGCAGTATTTT

len: 16
abundance: -
d_gene: -
v_gene: TRBV18
j_gene: TRBJ2-7
CDR3aa: CASSPRGRGDSYEQYF
CDR3nt: TGTGCCAGCTCACCGCGTGGAAGAGGGGACTCCTACGAGCAGTACTTC

len: 15
abundance: many
d_gene: TRBD2
v_gene: TRBV13
j_gene: TRBJ2-1
CDR3aa: CASSTGTSGRNEQFF
CDR3nt: TGTGCCAGCAGCACCGGGACTAGCGGGAGGAATGAGCAGTTCTTC

len: 13
abundance: many
d_gene: -
v_gene: TRBV6-2/TRBV6-3
j_gene: TRBJ2-7
CDR3aa: CASSQGASYEQYF
CDR3nt: TGTGCCAGCAGTCAAGGGGCCTCCTACGAGCAGTACTTC

len: 13
abundance: -
d_gene: TRBD2
v_gene: TRBV5-4
j_gene: TRBJ2-1
CDR3aa: CASSSREEREQFF
CDR3nt: TGTGCCAGCAGCTCCCGGGAGGAGCGTGAGCAGTTCTTC

len: 15
abundance: -
d_gene: -
v_gene: TRBV7-9
j_gene: TRBJ1-4
CDR3aa: CASSLELATNEKLFF
CDR3nt: TGTGCCAGCAGCTTAGAGCTTGCAACTAATGAAAAACTGTTTTTT

len: 14
abundance: many
d_gene: TRBD1
v_gene: TRBV11-3
j_gene: TRBJ1-2
CDR3aa: CAVSSGDSNYGYTF
CDR3nt: TGTGCCGTTTCATCGGGGGACAGCAACTATGGCTACACCTTC

len: 15
abundance: many
d_gene: -
v_gene: TRBV11-3
j_gene: TRBJ2-5
CDR3aa: CASSLEGQNQETQYF
CDR3nt: TGTGCCAGCAGCTTAGAAGGACAGAACCAAGAGACCCAGTACTTC

len: 15
abundance: many
d_gene: -
v_gene: TRBV6-2/TRBV6-3
j_gene: TRBJ2-7
CDR3aa: CASSNSGRKSYEQYF
CDR3nt: TGTGCCAGCAGTAACTCAGGGAGGAAATCCTACGAGCAGTACTTC

len: 16
abundance: many
d_gene: -
v_gene: TRBV5-1
j_gene: TRBJ2-3
CDR3aa: CASSQDPALTTDTQYF
CDR3nt: TGCGCCAGCAGCCAGGACCCAGCCCTTACCACAGATACGCAGTATTTT

len: 17
abundance: many
d_gene: -
v_gene: TRBV28
j_gene: TRBJ2-1
CDR3aa: CASSPRGLRRETLEQFF
CDR3nt: TGTGCCAGCAGCCCCAGGGGGCTCAGGCGGGAGACCCTCGAGCAGTTCTTC